This T cell receptor beta chain was recorded in a study of blood T cell repertoires in COVID-19. Looking at the study overall: Both acute and convalescent COVID-19 samples were obtained from the United States, Italy and Spain. PBMCs, B-cell-depleted T cells, or T cells provided the cDNA or gDNA that made up the material.

Authors' processing steps: Nucleated cell number was recorded as an estimate derived from reference gene primer amplification. Sequencing used immunoSEQ multiplex PCR; TCRdb keeps in-frame clones, though not all of them. D and trimming were read from the DNA, whereas the V and J calls and clone size are those reported in that table. The table includes approximately 170,000 clones, 70% to 90% detected once. Germline CDR1 and CDR2: MGHDK and SYGVNS. V lost 6 bases, J lost 0 bases, and 7 bases stayed unmatched. CDR3 length: 15 amino acids. The receptor comes from a woman between 65 and 79 years old with acute or convalescent COVID-19. The sequenced sample was peripheral blood. The chain couples TRBV25-1 to TRBJ2-5, with 7 bases matching TRBD1. Here the CDR3 reads CASRRTGANQETQYF. The CDR3, as DNA: TGTGCCAGCAGGCGGACAGGAGCCAACCAAGAGACCCAGTACTTC.